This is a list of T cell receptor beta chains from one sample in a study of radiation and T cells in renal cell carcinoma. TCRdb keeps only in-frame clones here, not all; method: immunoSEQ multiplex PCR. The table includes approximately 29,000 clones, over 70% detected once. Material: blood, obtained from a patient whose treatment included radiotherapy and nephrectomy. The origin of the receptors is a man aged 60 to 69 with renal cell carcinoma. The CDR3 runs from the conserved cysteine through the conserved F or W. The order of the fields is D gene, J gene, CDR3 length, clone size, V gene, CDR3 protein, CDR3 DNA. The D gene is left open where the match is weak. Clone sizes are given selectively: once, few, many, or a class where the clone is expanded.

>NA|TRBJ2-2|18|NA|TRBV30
CAWSAQMGYRTFTGELFF
TGTGCCTGGAGTGCACAGATGGGATACCGGACTTTCACCGGGGAGCTGTTTTTT
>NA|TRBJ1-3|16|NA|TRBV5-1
CASSLGDTDSGNTIYF
TGCGCCAGCAGCCTGGGGGACACCGACTCTGGAAACACCATATATTTT
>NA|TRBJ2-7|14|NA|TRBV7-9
CASSQSGSLYEQYF
TGTGCCAGCAGCCAATCCGGAAGTCTTTACGAGCAGTACTTC
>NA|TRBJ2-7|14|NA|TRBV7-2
CASSHSTGTYEQYF
TGTGCCAGCAGCCATTCGACTGGAACCTACGAGCAGTACTTC
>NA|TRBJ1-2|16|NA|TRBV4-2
CASSQDEGLGNYGYTF
TGTGCCAGCAGCCAAGATGAGGGGCTTGGTAACTATGGCTACACCTTC
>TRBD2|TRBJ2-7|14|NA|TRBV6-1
CASRDSGGLYEQYF
TGTGCCAGCAGAGATTCGGGGGGTCTCTACGAGCAGTACTTC
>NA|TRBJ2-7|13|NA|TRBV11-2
CASSPGPQYEQYF
TGTGCCAGCAGCCCGGGCCCCCAATACGAGCAGTACTTC
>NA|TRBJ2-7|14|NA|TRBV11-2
CASSPNAQDTEQYF
TGTGCCAGCAGCCCCAACGCCCAGGACACCGAGCAGTACTTC
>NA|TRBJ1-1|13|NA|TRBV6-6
CASSAQGNTEAFF
TGTGCCAGCAGCGCACAGGGGAACACTGAAGCTTTCTTT
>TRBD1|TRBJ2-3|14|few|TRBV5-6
CASRRGRGTDTQYF
TGTGCCAGCCGCAGGGGGCGCGGCACAGATACGCAGTATTTT
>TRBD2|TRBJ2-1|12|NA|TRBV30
CAWRLAGGVEFF
TGTGCCTGGCGACTAGCGGGAGGTGTGGAGTTCTTC
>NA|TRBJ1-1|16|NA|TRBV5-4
CASSQDAGVANTEAFF
TGTGCCAGCAGCCAGGACGCGGGGGTGGCAAACACTGAAGCTTTCTTT
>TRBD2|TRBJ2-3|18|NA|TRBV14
CASSQPPSKREGRDTQYF
TGTGCCAGCAGCCAGCCCCCGTCCAAGCGGGAGGGCCGAGATACGCAGTATTTT
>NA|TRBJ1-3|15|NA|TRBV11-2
CASSLRVRSGNTIYF
TGTGCCAGCAGCTTACGAGTGAGGTCCGGAAACACCATATATTTT
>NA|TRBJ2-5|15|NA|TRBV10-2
CASSESSGAGETQYF
TGCGCCAGCAGTGAGTCGTCGGGAGCTGGAGAGACCCAGTACTTC
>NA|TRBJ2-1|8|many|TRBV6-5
CARELEFF
TGTGCCAGGGAATTGGAGTTCTTC
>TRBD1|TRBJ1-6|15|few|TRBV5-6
CASSLGQGGNSPLHF
TGTGCCAGCAGCCTGGGACAGGGGGGGAATTCACCCCTCCACTTT
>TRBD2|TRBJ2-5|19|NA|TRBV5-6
CASSYPGLAGLPVQETQYF
TGTGCCAGCAGCTACCCGGGACTAGCGGGACTCCCCGTCCAAGAGACCCAGTACTTC
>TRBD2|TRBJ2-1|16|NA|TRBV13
CASSLVGAGGPNEQFF
TGTGCCAGCAGCTTAGTAGGAGCGGGAGGGCCTAATGAGCAGTTCTTC
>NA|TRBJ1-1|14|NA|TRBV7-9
CASIEWTGATEAFF
TGTGCCAGCATCGAGTGGACGGGGGCTACTGAAGCTTTCTTT
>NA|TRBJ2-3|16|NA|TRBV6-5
CASSYQPPQGVDTQYF
TGTGCCAGCAGTTATCAACCGCCACAAGGCGTGGATACGCAGTATTTT
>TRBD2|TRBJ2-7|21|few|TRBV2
CASRARMAGTSGRAVSPEQYF
TGTGCCAGCAGGGCGAGAATGGCCGGGACTAGCGGGAGGGCCGTTAGCCCCGAGCAGTACTTC
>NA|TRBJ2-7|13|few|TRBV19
CASSIAGINEQYF
TGTGCCAGTAGTATTGCGGGGATCAACGAGCAGTACTTC
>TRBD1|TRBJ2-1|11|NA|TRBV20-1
CSVWTGLEQFF
TGCAGTGTGTGGACAGGGCTTGAGCAGTTCTTC
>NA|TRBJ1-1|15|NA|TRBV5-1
CASSLRGPSATEAFF
TGCGCCAGCAGCCTGAGGGGCCCCTCGGCCACTGAAGCTTTCTTT
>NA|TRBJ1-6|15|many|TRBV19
CASKGTNIALTPLHF
TGTGCCAGTAAGGGGACCAATATAGCGTTAACACCCCTCCACTTT
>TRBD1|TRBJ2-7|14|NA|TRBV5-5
CASSGGTGVGEQYF
TGTGCCAGCAGCGGAGGGACAGGGGTAGGAGAGCAGTACTTC
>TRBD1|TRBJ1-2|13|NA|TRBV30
CAWTGTANYGYTF
TGTGCCTGGACCGGGACAGCTAACTATGGCTACACCTTC
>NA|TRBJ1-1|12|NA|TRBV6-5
CASSYRGAEAFF
TGTGCCAGCAGTTACAGGGGTGCTGAAGCTTTCTTT
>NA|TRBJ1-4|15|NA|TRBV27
CASSFDPFANEKLFF
TGTGCCAGCAGTTTTGACCCCTTTGCTAATGAAAAACTGTTTTTT
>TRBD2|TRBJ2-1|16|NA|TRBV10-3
CAISESGTSGSNEQFF
TGTGCCATCAGTGAGTCTGGGACTAGCGGGAGCAATGAGCAGTTCTTC
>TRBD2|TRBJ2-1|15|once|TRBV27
CASSFGGGAYNEQFF
TGTGCCAGCAGTTTCGGGGGAGGGGCCTACAATGAGCAGTTCTTC
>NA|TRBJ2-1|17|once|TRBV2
CASSAPWVTGSGNEQFF
TGTGCCAGCAGTGCCCCCTGGGTAACCGGGAGCGGTAATGAGCAGTTCTTC
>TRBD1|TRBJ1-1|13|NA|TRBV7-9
CASSPDRETEAFF
TGTGCCAGCAGCCCGGACAGGGAAACTGAAGCTTTCTTT
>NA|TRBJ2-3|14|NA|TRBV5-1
CASSQERGTDTQYF
TGCGCCAGCAGTCAGGAAAGGGGCACAGATACGCAGTATTTT
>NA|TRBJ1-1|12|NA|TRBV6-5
CASKIPNTEAFF
TGTGCCAGCAAGATACCGAACACTGAAGCTTTCTTT
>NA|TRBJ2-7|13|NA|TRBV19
CASSQGSFSEQYF
TGTGCCAGTAGTCAGGGTTCGTTTAGCGAGCAGTACTTC
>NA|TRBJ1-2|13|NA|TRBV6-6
CATSAGGNYGYTF
TGTGCCACCAGTGCGGGGGGAAACTATGGCTACACCTTC
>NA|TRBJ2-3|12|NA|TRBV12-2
CASRHHADTQYF
TGTGCAAGTCGTCACCACGCAGATACGCAGTATTTT
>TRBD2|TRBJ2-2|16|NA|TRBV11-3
CASSSRSGGGRGELFF
TGTGCCAGCAGCTCTCGCTCAGGCGGGGGACGCGGGGAGCTGTTTTTT
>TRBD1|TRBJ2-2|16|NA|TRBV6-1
CASSEGTGGATGELFF
TGTGCCAGCAGCGAAGGGACAGGCGGTGCAACCGGGGAGCTGTTTTTT
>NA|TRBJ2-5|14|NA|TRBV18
CASSPGTDFQTQYF
TGTGCCAGCTCACCCGGGACGGATTTTCAGACCCAGTACTTC
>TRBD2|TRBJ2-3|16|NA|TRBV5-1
CASSNLAGGTTDTQYF
TGCGCCAGCAGCAACTTAGCGGGAGGAACCACAGATACGCAGTATTTT
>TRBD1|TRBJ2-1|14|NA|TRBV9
CASSGRQGINEQFF
TGTGCCAGCAGCGGCCGACAGGGAATAAATGAGCAGTTCTTC
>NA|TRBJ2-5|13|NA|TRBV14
CASSQKSEETQYF
TGTGCCAGCAGCCAAAAATCCGAAGAGACCCAGTACTTC
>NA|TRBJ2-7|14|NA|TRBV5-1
CASSFGPVNYEQYF
TGCGCCAGCAGCTTTGGGCCAGTTAACTACGAGCAGTACTTC
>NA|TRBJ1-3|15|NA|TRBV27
CASSLRGSGGNTIYF
TGTGCCAGCAGTTTACGGGGCTCGGGCGGAAACACCATATATTTT
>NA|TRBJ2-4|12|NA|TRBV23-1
CASSRYGSVQYF
TGCGCCAGCAGTCGTTACGGTTCGGTGCAGTACTTC
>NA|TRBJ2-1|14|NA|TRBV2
CASRRERSYNEQFF
TGTGCCAGCAGGAGGGAACGATCCTACAATGAGCAGTTCTTC
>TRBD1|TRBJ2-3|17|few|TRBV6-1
CASSANRGHYTPDTQYF
TGTGCCAGCAGTGCGAACAGGGGCCACTACACGCCAGATACGCAGTATTTT
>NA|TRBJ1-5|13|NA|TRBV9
CASSVGENQPQHF
TGTGCCAGCAGCGTAGGTGAAAATCAGCCCCAGCATTTT